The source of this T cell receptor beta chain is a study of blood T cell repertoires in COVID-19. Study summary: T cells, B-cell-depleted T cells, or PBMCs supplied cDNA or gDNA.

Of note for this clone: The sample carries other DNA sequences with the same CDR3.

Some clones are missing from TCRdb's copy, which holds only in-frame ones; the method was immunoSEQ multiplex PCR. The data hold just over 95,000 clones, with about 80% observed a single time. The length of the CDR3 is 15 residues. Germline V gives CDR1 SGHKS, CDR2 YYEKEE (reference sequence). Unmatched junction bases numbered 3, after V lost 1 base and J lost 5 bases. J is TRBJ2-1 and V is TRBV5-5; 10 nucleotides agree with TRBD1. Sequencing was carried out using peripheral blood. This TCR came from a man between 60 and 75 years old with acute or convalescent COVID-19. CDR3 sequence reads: CASSLRTGGNNEQFF. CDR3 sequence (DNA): TGTGCCAGCAGCTTGCGGACAGGGGGTAACAATGAGCAGTTCTTC.